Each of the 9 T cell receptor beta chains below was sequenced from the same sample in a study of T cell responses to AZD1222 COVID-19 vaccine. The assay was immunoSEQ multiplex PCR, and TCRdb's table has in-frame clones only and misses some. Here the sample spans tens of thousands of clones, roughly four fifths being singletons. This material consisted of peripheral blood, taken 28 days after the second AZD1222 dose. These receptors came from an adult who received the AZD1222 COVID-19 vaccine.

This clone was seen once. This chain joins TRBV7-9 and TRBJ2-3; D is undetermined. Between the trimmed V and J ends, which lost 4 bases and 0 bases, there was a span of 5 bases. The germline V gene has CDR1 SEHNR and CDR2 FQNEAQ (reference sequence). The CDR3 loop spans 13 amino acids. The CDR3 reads CASSSDSTDTQYF. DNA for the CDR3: TGTGCCAGCAGCTCAGATAGCACAGATACGCAGTATTTT.

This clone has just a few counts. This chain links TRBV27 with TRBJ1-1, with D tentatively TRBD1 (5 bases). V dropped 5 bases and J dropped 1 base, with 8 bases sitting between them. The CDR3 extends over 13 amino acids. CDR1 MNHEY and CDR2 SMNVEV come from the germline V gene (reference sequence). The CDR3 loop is CASSPGSNTEAFF. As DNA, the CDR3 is TGTGCCAGCAGTCCAGGGTCGAACACTGAAGCTTTCTTT.

In DNA, the CDR3 is TGTGCCAGCAGCTTAACGGCAGGGGCCCTCAATGAGCAGTTCTTC. Translated, it gives CASSLTAGALNEQFF. The chain combines TRBV7-3 with TRBJ2-1; tentative D call: TRBD1 (6 bases). This CDR3 contains 15 residues. CDR1 and CDR2 (germline): SGHTA, FQGTGA. The V and J ends lost 0 bases and 6 bases respectively, with 12 bases between them.

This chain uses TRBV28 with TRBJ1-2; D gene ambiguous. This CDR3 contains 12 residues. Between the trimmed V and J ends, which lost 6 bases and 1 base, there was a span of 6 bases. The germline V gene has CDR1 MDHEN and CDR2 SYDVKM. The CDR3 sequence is CASRTLNYGYTF. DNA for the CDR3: TGTGCCAGCAGAACACTTAACTATGGCTACACCTTC.

The CDR3 region is CASSLARLAGGTGELFF. The CDR3, as DNA: TGTGCCAGCAGCTTAGCGAGGCTAGCGGGAGGGACCGGGGAGCTGTTTTTT. The chain has TRBV7-8 and TRBJ2-2, with 12 bases that match TRBD2. Germline V lookup: CDR1 SGHVS, CDR2 FQNEAQ. The length of the CDR3 is 17 residues. V trimming: 0 bases; J trimming: 5 bases; junction bases outside the gene matches: 4.

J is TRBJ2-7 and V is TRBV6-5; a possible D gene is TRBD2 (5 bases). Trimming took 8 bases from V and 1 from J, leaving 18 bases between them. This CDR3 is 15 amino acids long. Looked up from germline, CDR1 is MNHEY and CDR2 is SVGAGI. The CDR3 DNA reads TGTGCCAGCTCGTTCGGGCTAGAGGGATCCTACGAGCAGTACTTC. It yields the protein CASSFGLEGSYEQYF.

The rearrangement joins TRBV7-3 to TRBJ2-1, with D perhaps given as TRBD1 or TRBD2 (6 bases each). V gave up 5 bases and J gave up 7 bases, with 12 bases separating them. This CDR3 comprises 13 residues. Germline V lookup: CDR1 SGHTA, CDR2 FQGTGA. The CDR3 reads CASSTRRGNEQFF. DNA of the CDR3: TGTGCCAGCAGCACCCGGAGGGGGAATGAGCAGTTCTTC.

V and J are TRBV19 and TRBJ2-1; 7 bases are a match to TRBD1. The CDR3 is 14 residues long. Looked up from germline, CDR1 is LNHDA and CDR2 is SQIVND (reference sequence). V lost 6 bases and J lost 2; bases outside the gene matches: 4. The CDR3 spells CASSRTGTYNEQFF. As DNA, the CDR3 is TGTGCCAGTAGCCGGACAGGTACCTACAATGAGCAGTTCTTC.

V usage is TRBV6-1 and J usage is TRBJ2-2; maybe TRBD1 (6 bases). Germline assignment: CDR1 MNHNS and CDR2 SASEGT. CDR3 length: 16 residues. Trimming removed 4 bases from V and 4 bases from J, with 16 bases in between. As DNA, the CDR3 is TGTGCCAGCAGTGGAGGACAGCAGGCTACCACCGGGGAGCTGTTTTTT. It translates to CASSGGQQATTGELFF.